These T cell receptor beta chains were read from a single sample in a study of blood T cell repertoires in COVID-19. Here immunoSEQ multiplex PCR was the method, and the copy in TCRdb shows in-frame clones only, minus some. The sample contains under 250,000 clones, over 75% of which appear only once. Sequenced input: PBMCs or T cells enriched from blood (not recorded which). The origin of the receptors is a woman in her sixties or seventies who had recovered from COVID-19. The CDR3 runs from the conserved cysteine through the conserved F or W. D genes are given only for firm matches. A row's size may be missing; if present it is once, few, many or a size class.

V	D	size	J	CDR3	DNA
TRBV5-4	-	-	TRBJ2-3	CASSDRDTQYF	TGTGCCAGCAGCGATAGAGATACGCAGTATTTT
TRBV6-6	-	-	TRBJ1-6	CAGSDSFNSPLHF	TGTGCCGGGTCGGACTCATTTAATTCACCCCTCCACTTT
TRBV6-4	TRBD1	-	TRBJ1-2	CASSLEQGADYGYTF	TGTGCCAGCAGCCTAGAACAGGGGGCGGACTATGGCTACACCTTC
TRBV11-2	-	-	TRBJ1-2	CASSPPDTNYGYTF	TGTGCCAGCAGCCCCCCGGACACTAACTATGGCTACACCTTC
TRBV9	TRBD2	once	TRBJ2-1	CASSVSPSGNEQFF	TGTGCCAGCAGCGTAAGTCCTAGCGGCAATGAGCAGTTCTTC
TRBV2	-	-	TRBJ1-5	CASSEQGINQPQHF	TGTGCCAGCAGTGAGCAGGGGATTAATCAGCCCCAGCATTTT
TRBV7-9	TRBD1	-	TRBJ2-1	CASSERQGADNEQFF	TGTGCCAGCAGCGAAAGACAGGGGGCCGACAATGAGCAGTTCTTC
TRBV4-1	-	-	TRBJ2-1	CASSLQPGTYYNEQFF	TGCGCCAGCAGCTTACAACCCGGGACATACTACAATGAGCAGTTCTTC
TRBV5-5	TRBD1	-	TRBJ1-2	CASSLNRGQVNYGYTF	TGTGCCAGCAGCTTGAATCGAGGACAGGTGAACTATGGCTACACCTTC
TRBV25-1	TRBD1	-	TRBJ1-5	CASGDRGQPQHF	TGTGCCAGCGGGGACAGGGGTCAGCCCCAGCATTTT
TRBV28	-	-	TRBJ1-2	CASSLRRDDYGYTF	TGTGCCAGCAGTTTACGCAGGGATGACTATGGCTACACCTTC
TRBV24-1	TRBD2	-	TRBJ2-1	CATSRTSGGIDEQFF	TGTGCCACCTCCCGGACTAGCGGGGGGATAGATGAGCAGTTCTTC
TRBV29-1	TRBD2	-	TRBJ2-7	CSVVGAGGFYEQYF	TGCAGCGTTGTGGGAGCGGGGGGGTTCTACGAGCAGTACTTC
TRBV3-1/TRBV3-2	TRBD1	once	TRBJ1-4	CASSYNYRGDNEKLFF	TGTGCCAGCAGCTACAACTACAGGGGCGATAATGAAAAACTGTTTTTT
TRBV9	TRBD1	-	TRBJ2-7	CASSNRDSHYEQYF	TGTGCCAGCAGCAACCGGGACAGCCACTACGAGCAGTACTTC
TRBV11-2	-	-	TRBJ2-2	CASPWGGLDTGELFF	TGTGCCAGCCCATGGGGGGGGCTGGACACCGGGGAGCTGTTTTTT
TRBV10-1	TRBD1	-	TRBJ2-2	CASQAPTGQGNTGELFF	TGCGCCAGCCAAGCCCCAACGGGACAGGGGAACACCGGGGAGCTGTTTTTT
TRBV19	-	-	TRBJ2-2	CASSIRQVGELFF	TGTGCCAGTAGTATTAGGCAGGTCGGGGAGCTGTTTTTT
TRBV27	-	once	TRBJ1-1	CASSFEQGNTEAFF	TGTGCCAGCAGTTTCGAGCAGGGGAACACTGAAGCTTTCTTT
TRBV5-4	-	-	TRBJ2-1	CASSPGGRSSYNEQFF	TGTGCCAGCAGCCCCGGGGGACGTAGCTCCTACAATGAGCAGTTCTTC
TRBV19	-	-	TRBJ2-1	CASREGVAYNEQFF	TGTGCCAGTAGGGAGGGTGTGGCGTACAATGAGCAGTTCTTC
TRBV10-2	TRBD2	-	TRBJ2-3	CASTKGTSGGANTQYF	TGCGCCAGCACGAAGGGGACTAGCGGGGGGGCCAATACGCAGTATTTT
TRBV6-5	TRBD2	-	TRBJ2-2	CASSYGGGGTGELFF	TGTGCCAGCAGTTACGGCGGGGGGGGCACCGGGGAGCTGTTTTTT
TRBV7-2	TRBD1	once	TRBJ2-5	CASSLPGGPAETQYF	TGTGCCAGCAGCTTACCAGGGGGCCCTGCCGAGACCCAGTACTTC
TRBV12-3/TRBV12-4	TRBD1	-	TRBJ1-1	CASSSSTGAEAFF	TGTGCCAGCAGTTCATCAACAGGGGCAGAAGCTTTCTTT
TRBV5-1	TRBD2	-	TRBJ2-7	CASSQGTSASYEQYF	TGCGCCAGCAGCCAAGGGACTAGCGCCTCCTACGAGCAGTACTTC
TRBV19	-	-	TRBJ1-2	CASSIDRVGYGYTF	TGTGCCAGTAGTATAGACAGGGTCGGATATGGCTACACCTTC
TRBV5-1	-	few	TRBJ1-1	CASSADRPVLTEAFF	TGCGCCAGCAGCGCCGACAGGCCCGTCCTCACTGAAGCTTTCTTT
TRBV19	-	-	TRBJ1-1	CASSIGAMNTEAFF	TGTGCCAGTAGTATAGGCGCGATGAACACTGAAGCTTTCTTT
TRBV7-9	TRBD1	-	TRBJ1-1	CASSLVVTGTTEAFF	TGTGCCAGCAGCTTAGTTGTGACAGGGACCACTGAAGCTTTCTTT
TRBV6-4	-	once	TRBJ1-1	CASSDSQGTEAFF	TGTGCCAGCAGTGATAGTCAGGGCACTGAAGCTTTCTTT
TRBV7-2	-	-	TRBJ2-7	CASSSNPYYEQYF	TGTGCCAGCAGCTCGAACCCCTACTACGAGCAGTACTTC
TRBV5-8	-	-	TRBJ1-5	CASSLLIGGQPQHF	TGTGCCAGCAGCCTCCTCATCGGCGGTCAGCCCCAGCATTTT
TRBV23-1	-	once	TRBJ1-5	CASSHCGDGWPQHF	TGCGCCAGCAGTCATTGCGGGGATGGCTGGCCCCAGCATTTT
TRBV18	TRBD2	-	TRBJ2-1	CASSPPTRAGGSYNEQFF	TGTGCCAGCTCACCACCGACTAGAGCGGGGGGTTCCTACAATGAGCAGTTCTTC
TRBV6-5	-	once	TRBJ1-1	CASSLTGSTEAFF	TGTGCCAGCAGTCTAACAGGGTCCACTGAAGCTTTCTTT
TRBV5-4	-	-	TRBJ1-1	CASSLRLAMNTEAFF	TGTGCCAGCAGCTTGCGTTTAGCAATGAACACTGAAGCTTTCTTT
TRBV27	TRBD2	few	TRBJ2-2	CASSLGLAGGTGELFF	TGTGCCAGCAGTTTAGGACTAGCGGGAGGGACCGGGGAGCTGTTTTTT
TRBV9	-	few	TRBJ1-2	CASSLDSDYGYTF	TGTGCCAGCAGCTTAGACAGTGACTATGGCTACACCTTC
TRBV18	-	few	TRBJ1-3	CASSLSPDWGNTIYF	TGTGCCAGCTCACTAAGCCCCGATTGGGGAAACACCATATATTTT
TRBV20-1	TRBD2	-	TRBJ2-7	CSAGRAGEQYF	TGCAGTGCCGGGAGGGCCGGAGAGCAGTACTTC